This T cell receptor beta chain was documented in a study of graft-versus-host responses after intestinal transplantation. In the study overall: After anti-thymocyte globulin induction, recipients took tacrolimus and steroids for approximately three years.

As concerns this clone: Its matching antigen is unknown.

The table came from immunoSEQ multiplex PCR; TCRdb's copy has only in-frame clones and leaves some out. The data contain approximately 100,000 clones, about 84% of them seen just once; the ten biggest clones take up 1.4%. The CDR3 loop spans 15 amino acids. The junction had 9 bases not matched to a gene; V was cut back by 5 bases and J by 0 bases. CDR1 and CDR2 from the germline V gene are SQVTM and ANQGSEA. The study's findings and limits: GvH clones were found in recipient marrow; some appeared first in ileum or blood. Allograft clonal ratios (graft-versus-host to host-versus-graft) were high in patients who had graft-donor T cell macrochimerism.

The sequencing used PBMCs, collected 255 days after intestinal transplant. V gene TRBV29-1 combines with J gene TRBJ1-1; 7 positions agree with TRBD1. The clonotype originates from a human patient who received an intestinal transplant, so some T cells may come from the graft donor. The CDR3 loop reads CSVLGTVPMNTEAFF. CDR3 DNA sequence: TGCAGCGTTCTAGGGACAGTCCCGATGAACACTGAAGCTTTCTTT.